The 26 T cell receptor beta chains reported below all come from one sample, sequenced in a study of T cells of healthy individuals. Each CDR3 protein is one row after TCRdb ran MiXCR on the 5' RACE reads. The repertoire holds about 60,000 distinct CDR3 sequences, with around 15% as singletons. Receptors originate from a human donor in good health.

The chain joins TRBV5-4 to TRBJ2-6; the D is unclear. This CDR3 is 15 amino acids long. Germline assignment: CDR1 SGHNT and CDR2 YYREEE (reference sequence). V lost 0 bases to trimming and J lost 2 bases, with 6 bases between them. DNA for the CDR3: TGTGCCAGCAGCTTGGGAGCAACTGGGGCCAACGTCCTGACTTTC. It specifies CASSLGATGANVLTF. The variable domain in full, with the rest retrieved from reference TRBV5-4 and TRBJ2-6, is ETGVTQSPTHLIKTRGQQVTLRCSSQSGHNTVSWYQQALGQGPQFIFQYYREEENGRGNFPPRFSGLQFPNYSSELNVNALELDDSALYLCASSLGATGANVLTFGAGSRLTVL.

This clonotype was counted many times. The chain carries TRBV5-3 and TRBJ2-2; D is unresolved. TRBV5-3 is reported as an ORF; its role is uncertain. Trimming shortened V by 0 bases and J by 5 bases, and 20 bases separated the two germline ends. The CDR3 spans 18 residues. The CDR3, as DNA: TGTGCCAGAAGCTTGGAATCCCGCGCAGGCCCTGGGACCGGGGAGCTGTTTTTT. It translates to CARSLESRAGPGTGELFF.

V gene TRBV11-2 combines with J gene TRBJ2-7; no definite D call. This CDR3 contains 12 residues. Deletions cut 6 bases from V and 3 bases from J, with 9 bases between. Per the germline V gene, CDR1 is SGHAT and CDR2 is FQNNGV. DNA of the CDR3: TGTGCCAGCAGGTCCCCCAACTACGAGCAGTACTTC. This gives the protein CASRSPNYEQYF.

This clonotype was counted ten times or more. This rearrangement joins TRBV12-3 or TRBV12-4 to TRBJ2-6; possibly TRBD1 or TRBD2 for D (5 bases each). The CDR3 runs 15 residues. V was trimmed by 8 bases and J by 0 bases, leaving 11 bases between them. The CDR3 loop is CASVTGGSGANVLTF. In DNA, the CDR3 is TGTGCCAGCGTCACAGGAGGCTCTGGGGCCAACGTCCTGACTTTC.

This clonotype was found many times. V and J are TRBV7-9 and TRBJ2-3; D not resolved. With 3 bases removed from V and 5 bases from J, the gap between germline ends came to 6 bases. The CDR3 length is 12 residues. Looked up from germline, CDR1 is SEHNR and CDR2 is FQNEAQ (reference sequence). CDR3 region: CASSLVGDTQYF. CDR3 coding DNA: TGTGCCAGCAGCTTGGTTGGAGATACGCAGTATTTT.

The chain recombines TRBV12-3 or TRBV12-4 with TRBJ1-4, with 9 bases aligning to TRBD1. J gave up 7 bases and V 6 bases, and 9 bases lay outside the gene matches. There are 15 residues in the CDR3. The CDR3: CASRTGTGPGEKLFF. CDR3 in DNA: TGTGCCAGCAGGACAGGGACAGGGCCCGGTGAAAAACTGTTTTTT.

The chain combines TRBV11-2 with TRBJ2-3; 9 nucleotides match TRBD2. The CDR3 contains 18 residues. The V segment lost 6 bases and the J segment 2 bases; nucleotides outside the gene matches: 15. The germline gives CDR1 SGHAT, CDR2 FQNNGV. The CDR3 DNA reads TGTGCCAGCAGTTTTGAAGGAGTAAGCGGGGGGCCCACAGATACGCAGTATTTT. Its protein is CASSFEGVSGGPTDTQYF.

This clonotype was detected many times. As DNA, the CDR3 is TGTGCCAGCAGCCGTCGAACCCATGGCGACGAGCAGTACTTC. Its protein is CASSRRTHGDEQYF. This chain connects TRBV9 to TRBJ2-7; D gene unclear. Germline V gene lookup returns CDR1 SGDLS and CDR2 YYNGEE. Trimming shortened V by 4 bases and J by 5 bases, and 16 bases separated the two germline ends. This CDR3 has 14 residues. Full variable domain (outside the CDR3, taken from reference TRBV9 and TRBJ2-7): DSGVTQTPKHLITATGQRVTLRCSPRSGDLSVYWYQQSLDQGLQFLIQYYNGEERAKGNILERFSAQQFPDLHSELNLSSLELGDSALYFCASSRRTHGDEQYFGPGTRLTVT.

Many counts were recorded for this clonotype. This chain connects TRBV7-9 to TRBJ2-2; D is unclear. Trimming took off 8 bases at V and 7 bases at J, with 11 bases between the two ends. Germline V gene lookup returns CDR1 SEHNR and CDR2 FQNEAQ (reference sequence). This CDR3 is built from 12 residues. The CDR3 DNA reads as TGTGCCAGCTCGAGCGAGAACGGGGAGCTGTTTTTT. Translating it yields CASSSENGELFF.

The chain uses TRBV20-1 and TRBJ2-2; the match to TRBD1 covers 7 bases. The CDR3 consists of 15 residues. The V gene end was trimmed by 7 bases and the J gene end by 2 bases; junction bases not matched to a gene: 10. CDR1 and CDR2 (germline): DFQATT, SNEGSKA (reference sequence). The CDR3 region has the DNA TGCAGTGTCCTGTCGGGACAGAGAAACACCGGGGAGCTGTTTTTT. It codes for CSVLSGQRNTGELFF.

In this sample, this clonotype turned up many times. The rearrangement uses TRBV3-1 and TRBJ1-3; D uncertain. Germline CDR1 is LGHDT and CDR2 is YNNKEL (reference sequence). Deletions cut 4 bases from V and 2 bases from J, with 9 bases between. The CDR3 is 14 amino acids. CDR3 amino acids: CASSPSGTGNTIYF. In DNA form, the CDR3 reads TGTGCCAGCAGCCCCTCAGGAACTGGAAACACCATATATTTT.

This clonotype appeared many times. V gene TRBV11-3 combines with J gene TRBJ2-1; no clear D. Germline lookup yields CDR1 SGHNT and CDR2 YENEEA. This CDR3 is 12 amino acids long. The germline V and J ends were trimmed by 4 bases and 5 bases, with 6 bases remaining between them. CDR3 sequence (DNA): TGTGCCAGCAGCTCCCGGGACAATGAGCAGTTCTTC. Translating gives CASSSRDNEQFF.

This chain uses TRBV30 with TRBJ2-6, with 7 bases aligning to TRBD1. The trim removed 4 bases at V and 1 base at J, leaving 13 bases unmatched. Germline V gives CDR1 GTSNPN, CDR2 SVGIG (reference sequence). The length of the CDR3 is 18 residues. The CDR3 bases are TGTGCCTGGATCCAGTGGTACAGGGGAAGGTCTGGGGCCAACGTCCTGACTTTC. Translation: CAWIQWYRGRSGANVLTF.

This clonotype was counted many times. The chain uses TRBV12-3 or TRBV12-4 and TRBJ1-2; D gene uncertain. V was pared by 5 bases and J by 0 bases, with 4 bases between. The CDR3 runs 12 residues. The CDR3 sequence: CASSLTNYGYTF. As DNA, the CDR3 is TGTGCCAGCAGTCTAACTAACTATGGCTACACCTTC.

This clonotype was counted at least ten times. This rearrangement joins TRBV30 to TRBJ2-2; perhaps TRBD2 as D (6 bases). Per germline, CDR1 GTSNPN and CDR2 SVGIG (reference sequence). The CDR3 is 15 residues long. Trimming shortened V by 2 bases and J by 3 bases, and 13 bases separated the two germline ends. The CDR3 loop is CAWSPGGRDTGELFF. Here the CDR3 DNA reads TGTGCCTGGAGTCCCGGGGGTCGGGACACCGGGGAGCTGTTTTTT. The full variable domain, with the rest looked up from reference TRBV30 and TRBJ2-2, is SQTIHQWPATLVQPVGSPLSLECTVEGTSNPNLYWYRQAAGRGLQLLFYSVGIGQISSEVPQNLSASRPQDRQFILSSKKLLLSDSGFYLCAWSPGGRDTGELFFGEGSRLTVL.

This clonotype showed up many times. The J gene is TRBJ1-1, the V gene TRBV6-5, with a weak D call TRBD1 (5 bases). V gave up 8 bases and J gave up 4 bases, with 17 bases separating them. Germline CDR1 is MNHEY and CDR2 is SVGAGI. CDR3 length equals 14 residues. The CDR3 sequence is CASSYQAGFTEAFF. The CDR3 DNA follows: TGTGCCAGCTCGTACCAGGCAGGGTTCACTGAAGCTTTCTTT.

Turning to this clonotype: Possible read error: a much larger clone is one base away. The genes are TRBV18 and TRBJ2-5, with TRBD1 identical over 7 bases. This CDR3 contains 14 residues. Germline V gene lookup returns CDR1 KGHSH and CDR2 LQKENI. The V and J ends lost 6 bases and 3 bases, in that order; junction bases with no gene match: 7. This chain's CDR3 is CASSHGTVEETQYF. For the CDR3, the DNA is TGTGCCAGCTCTCACGGGACAGTGGAAGAGACCCAGTACTTC.

The chain is built from TRBV4-2 and TRBJ2-7; D might be TRBD1 (8 bases). The CDR3 spans 16 residues. Germline CDR1 and CDR2: LGHNA and YNFKEQ. The V end lost 2 bases, the J end lost 5 bases, and 19 bases lay between the germline ends. DNA of the CDR3: TGTGCCAGCAGCCAACCGGACAGGGACGGACTAGACGAGCAGTACTTC. Translation: CASSQPDRDGLDEQYF.

Turning to this clonotype: A much larger clone lies a single base off, so this may be a read error. The V call is TRBV28, the J call TRBJ1-5; 8 positions agree with TRBD1. The V gene's germline CDR1 is MDHEN and CDR2 SYDVKM. The CDR3 extends over 15 amino acids. CDR3 in DNA: TGTGCCAGCAGTTTTAGGGCAGGGGGCTGGCAGCCCAAGCATTTT. Protein sequence: CASSFRAGGWQPKHF.

The chain has TRBV6-5 and TRBJ1-1; no clear D gene. Germline CDR1 MNHEY, CDR2 SVGAGI. CDR3 length: 15 amino acids. V dropped 6 bases and J dropped 3 bases, with 17 bases sitting between them. CDR3 coding DNA: TGTGCCAGCAGCCCCGGCGCGAGGATTGACACTGAAGCTTTCTTT. Protein sequence: CASSPGARIDTEAFF.

The chain has TRBV11-2 and TRBJ1-1; D is undetermined. The CDR3 sequence is 13 residues long. Germline V gene lookup returns CDR1 SGHAT and CDR2 FQNNGV. Trimming removed 5 bases at V and 4 bases at J, with 11 bases between. CDR3 sequence: CASSLQWGTEAFF. The DNA for the CDR3 is TGTGCCAGCAGCCTGCAATGGGGCACTGAAGCTTTCTTT.

This clonotype appeared a few times. The CDR3 sequence: CASSRDLGGAGELFF. In DNA form, the CDR3 reads TGTGCCAGCAGCCGGGACTTAGGAGGCGCCGGGGAGCTGTTTTTT. This chain links TRBV27 with TRBJ2-2, with D possibly being TRBD2 (6 bases). Germline V CDR1 and CDR2: MNHEY, SMNVEV (reference sequence). The V end lost 6 bases, the J end lost 6 bases, and 17 bases lay between the germline ends. CDR3 length: 15 residues.

Ten or more counts support this clonotype. The rearrangement joins TRBV7-2 to TRBJ2-7; unclear D gene. Germline CDR1 and CDR2: SGHTA and FQGNSA. Trimming took 4 bases from V and 5 from J, leaving 15 bases between them. There are 14 residues in the CDR3. The CDR3: CASSSTPDGDEQYF. The CDR3 DNA sequence: TGTGCCAGCAGCTCCACCCCGGATGGGGACGAGCAGTACTTC.

This clonotype has ten or more counts. The rearrangement links TRBV6-2 or TRBV6-3 to TRBJ2-7; tentatively, D is TRBD2 (5 bases). This CDR3 region has 15 residues. CDR1 and CDR2 from the germline V gene are MNHEY and SVGEGT. Trimming removed 2 bases from V and 2 bases from J, with 13 bases in between. CDR3 loop: CASSYGGSAAYEQYF. In nucleotides, the CDR3 is TGTGCCAGCAGTTACGGAGGTTCTGCGGCCTACGAGCAGTACTTC.

This chain links TRBV20-1 with TRBJ1-3; D is unclear. Trimming took off 4 bases at V and 6 bases at J, with 13 bases between the two ends. Germline CDR1 reads DFQATT; CDR2 reads SNEGSKA (reference sequence). This CDR3 is built from 13 residues. The CDR3 DNA is TGCAGTGCTAACCGCGGTGGTGTAAACACCATATATTTT. It specifies CSANRGGVNTIYF.

This clonotype was seen repeatedly, ten times or more. The chain links TRBV7-9 to TRBJ2-7; 9 bases are a match to TRBD1. Germline-derived CDR1 and CDR2 are SEHNR and FQNEAQ (reference sequence). After removal of 2 bases from V and 0 bases from J, the junction contained 14 bases not matched to a gene. The length of the CDR3 is 19 residues. In DNA, the CDR3 is TGTGCCAGCAGCTTACCTTTGGGGACAGGGAAACCGAGCTCCTACGAGCAGTACTTC. The encoded protein is CASSLPLGTGKPSSYEQYF.